This T cell receptor beta chain was identified during a study of blood T cell repertoires in COVID-19. Study in general: Some COVID-19 samples were acute and others convalescent; all came from the United States, Italy and Spain. T cells, B-cell-depleted T cells, or PBMCs provided the cDNA or gDNA that served as material.

Per germline, CDR1 GTSNPN and CDR2 SVGIG (reference sequence). V lost 0 bases and J lost 4; bases outside the gene matches: 5. This CDR3 contains 16 residues. Authors' data handling: From reference gene primer amplification, estimates of nucleated cell counts were derived. Sequencing used immunoSEQ multiplex PCR; TCRdb keeps in-frame clones, though not all of them. V and J calls and clone size come straight from that table; D and trimming were deduced from the DNA. This sample has 95,000 to 110,000 clones, with 75% to 95% found just once. The chain recombines TRBV30 with TRBJ2-1; the match to TRBD2 covers 11 bases. The specimen was peripheral blood. This clonotype was sampled from a woman aged 30 to 39 with acute or convalescent COVID-19. The CDR3 loop is CAWSVWSSGRYNEQFF. CDR3 in DNA: TGTGCCTGGAGTGTCTGGTCTAGCGGGAGGTACAATGAGCAGTTCTTC.